This T cell receptor beta chain was sequenced for a study of T cell responses to AZD1222 COVID-19 vaccine. This CDR3 has 14 residues. The V and J ends lost 7 bases and 2 bases respectively, with 15 bases between them. Germline V gene sequence: CDR1 SNHLY, CDR2 FYNNEI. Sequenced by immunoSEQ multiplex PCR; TCRdb stores in-frame clones only, minus some. The table has roughly 120,000 clones, around 90% seen once. This chain joins TRBV2 and TRBJ2-7; D remains unclear. The receptor comes from an adult in good health. The sequences come from peripheral blood, collected on day 0 of AZD1222 vaccination. The CDR3 nucleotides read TGTGCCAGCACCACTAACGGGCGAGCCTACGAGCAGTACTTC. Its protein product is CASTTNGRAYEQYF.